This T cell receptor (beta chain) was sequenced in a study of vaccination and CD4 T cells after COVID-19. The Oncomine TCR Beta short-read assay was applied to DNA of cultured CD4+ T cells. TCRdb itself ran the PCR reads through MiXCR, one entry per CDR3 protein. Of about 27,000 distinct CDR3 sequences detected, around 64% appear once; the ten largest clones hold less than 20%. Study-wide results and caveats: The appearance of a median approximately 90% of reactive clones in convalescent patients occurred only post-vaccination.

The trim removed 3 bases at V and 1 base at J, leaving 9 bases unmatched. The germline V gene encodes CDR1 KGHSH and CDR2 LQKENI. This CDR3 has 17 residues. For this clonotype: No antigen is known for it.

Regarding treatment: roughly 10-day PBMC culture with coronavirus spike peptide pools or control peptides (ViraFEST assay). Specimen: CD4+ T cells from blood, cultured in vitro, collected after SARS-CoV-2 vaccination. The rearrangement links TRBV18 to TRBJ1-2, with TRBD1 matching 9 bases. This receptor was taken from a human donor who received a COVID-19 vaccine. DNA for the CDR3: TGTGCCAGCTCACCTAATGGGGGACAGGGAAATAACTATGGCTACACCTTC. This gives the protein CASSPNGGQGNNYGYTF.